This TCR beta chain was found in a study of immune cell composition in non-small cell lung cancer. This clone has a handful of counts. Antigen unknown. DNA was extracted from unsorted cell suspensions stored frozen. The study's findings and limits: 60% to 75% of squamous and 33% of adenocarcinoma cases had tumour-associated clones >0.5%.

Here immunoSEQ multiplex PCR was the method, and the copy in TCRdb shows in-frame clones only, minus some. Of some 6,600 clones in the sample, roughly 74% are singletons; the top ten hold roughly 14%. Sequencing input: lung tumor tissue. This TCR was recovered from a human donor with non-small cell lung cancer.

CDR3 coding DNA: TGTGCCAGCAGTTTGGTGCAACTAGCTCAGGTCGATGAGCAGTTCTTC. Amino acids: CASSLVQLAQVDEQFF. V usage is TRBV27 and J usage is TRBJ2-1, with D perhaps matching TRBD2 (6 bases). The CDR3 consists of 16 residues. V was trimmed by 3 bases and J by 8 bases, leaving 20 bases between them. Germline lookup yields CDR1 MNHEY and CDR2 SMNVEV (reference sequence).